These 16 T cell receptor beta chains originate from one sample sequenced in a study of control samples from healthy donors and cancer patients. Sequencing was performed with immunoSEQ multiplex PCR; in TCRdb, only in-frame clones are kept and a portion is missing. The table has about 160,000 clones, approximately 94% seen once; the top ten hold 13% to 15%. Sequencing used PBMCs. The receptors originated from a man aged 60 to 75 with colorectal cancer.

The CDR3 region is CASSFEGHRGHEQYF. DNA of the CDR3: TGCGCCAGCAGCTTCGAAGGCCACAGGGGCCACGAGCAGTACTTC. The chain combines TRBV5-1 with TRBJ2-7; TRBD1 agrees at 7 bases. Germline V lookup: CDR1 SGHRS, CDR2 YFSETQ. After removal of 2 bases from V and 5 bases from J, the junction contained 10 bases not matched to a gene. CDR3 size: 15 residues.

The V and J genes are TRBV19 and TRBJ1-1; possibly TRBD1 for D (6 bases). CDR1 and CDR2 (germline): LNHDA, SQIVND (reference sequence). V gave up 3 bases and J gave up 7 bases, with 12 bases separating them. The CDR3 runs to 13 residues. CDR3 sequence reads: CASSIVAGDEAFF. The CDR3 coding sequence is TGTGCCAGTAGTATTGTGGCAGGGGATGAAGCTTTCTTT.

This clone appeared a single time. In nucleotides, the CDR3 is TGTGCCACCAGCAGAGCGGGGATGCAGGCGGAGACCCAGTACTTC. Translated: CATSRAGMQAETQYF. The V gene is TRBV15, the J gene TRBJ2-5, with TRBD2 as a possible D gene (5 bases). The CDR3 extends over 15 amino acids. The V end lost 1 base, the J end lost 5 bases, and 14 bases lay between the germline ends. Looked up from germline, CDR1 is LNHNV and CDR2 is YYDKDF (reference sequence).

V and J are TRBV9 and TRBJ1-1; D unclear. Trimming removed 0 bases at V and 1 base at J, with 7 bases between. The CDR3 extends over 14 amino acids. Germline CDR1 and CDR2: SGDLS and YYNGEE. The CDR3 is CASSVAPANTEAFF. The CDR3 nucleotides read TGTGCCAGCAGCGTAGCTCCAGCGAACACTGAAGCTTTCTTT.

V usage is TRBV24-1 and J usage is TRBJ2-3; D is unresolved. CDR1 is KGHDR, CDR2 SFDVKD, per germline. The ends were cut back, 0 bases at V and 0 bases at J, with 12 bases in the middle. The CDR3 is 17 amino acids. The chain's CDR3 is CATSDLQTQSSTDTQYF. In DNA form, the CDR3 reads TGTGCCACCAGTGATTTGCAGACCCAGTCTAGCACAGATACGCAGTATTTT.

The CDR3 nucleotides read TGTGCCAGCAGTGGGGACCCCGGCCCCTATAATTCACCCCTCCACTTT. Translating it yields CASSGDPGPYNSPLHF. The chain joins TRBV6-2 or TRBV6-3 to TRBJ1-6, with D maybe TRBD1 (5 bases). Trimming removed 5 bases from V and 2 bases from J, with 13 bases in between. Germline V gene sequence: CDR1 MNHEY, CDR2 SVGEGT. The CDR3 loop spans 16 amino acids.

CDR3 DNA sequence: TGTGCCTGGAGTGTACAGGGTGTAGGGCAGTTCTTC. It specifies CAWSVQGVGQFF. The chain joins TRBV30 to TRBJ2-1; tentative D call: TRBD1 (6 bases). There are 12 residues in the CDR3. V was pared by 0 bases and J by 12 bases, with 12 bases between. Germline CDR1 is GTSNPN and CDR2 is SVGIG (reference sequence).

The chain couples TRBV3-1 (or the pseudogene TRBV3-2) to TRBJ1-1; 9 bases are shared with TRBD1. With V trimmed by 5 bases and J by 6 bases, 10 bases remained unmatched. The germline V gene has CDR1 LGHDT and CDR2 YNNKEL (reference sequence). The CDR3 extends over 15 amino acids. CDR3 nucleotide sequence: TGTGCCAGCAGCTCGTCACAGGGGGCGCATGCTGAAGCTTTCTTT. Its protein is CASSSSQGAHAEAFF.

The gene calls are TRBV5-1 and TRBJ2-3; D perhaps matches TRBD2 (5 bases). This CDR3 has 16 amino acids. The V end was cut by 4 bases, the J end by 1 base, with 16 bases between. Germline CDR1 SGHRS, CDR2 YFSETQ. CDR3 bases: TGCGCCAGCAGCCCAACAATTAGCGTTGGCACAGATACGCAGTATTTT. It codes for CASSPTISVGTDTQYF.

V gene TRBV30 combines with J gene TRBJ2-5, with no clear D. CDR3 length: 12 amino acids. The ends were cut back, 5 bases at V and 0 bases at J, with 7 bases in the middle. Germline values: CDR1 GTSNPN, CDR2 SVGIG (reference sequence). CDR3 sequence reads: CAWGLNQETQYF. CDR3 sequence (DNA): TGTGCCTGGGGGCTTAACCAAGAGACCCAGTACTTC.

V and J are TRBV6-5 and TRBJ1-6; 7 positions match TRBD1. The V segment lost 2 bases and the J segment 7 bases; nucleotides outside the gene matches: 5. The CDR3 is made up of 15 amino acids. Germline V lookup: CDR1 MNHEY, CDR2 SVGAGI. CDR3: CASSYEDRPNSPLHF. In DNA form, the CDR3 reads TGTGCCAGCAGTTACGAGGACAGGCCCAATTCACCCCTCCACTTT.

The rearrangement joins TRBV18 to TRBJ1-5; no clear D gene. V shed 4 bases and J shed 1 base, with 5 bases lying between them. CDR1 and CDR2 (germline): KGHSH, LQKENI. This CDR3 has 13 residues. The CDR3 region is CASSLGSNQPQHF. The CDR3 DNA reads TGTGCCAGCTCACTGGGAAGCAATCAGCCCCAGCATTTT.

V is TRBV24-1 and J is TRBJ2-1; 7 positions agree with TRBD1. Germline trimming cut 5 bases from V and 1 base from J; bases unmatched to any gene: 10. CDR1 KGHDR and CDR2 SFDVKD come from the germline V gene. The CDR3 has 17 residues. CDR3 region: CATSAWDSFGSYNEQFF. CDR3 coding DNA: TGTGCCACCAGTGCCTGGGACAGCTTCGGATCCTACAATGAGCAGTTCTTC.

The V call is TRBV5-1, the J call TRBJ2-7; D may be TRBD1 (6 bases). Trimming took off 0 bases at V and 6 bases at J, with 16 bases between the two ends. Germline V gene sequence: CDR1 SGHRS, CDR2 YFSETQ. CDR3 length: 15 residues. CDR3 region: CASSLGQGTGAEQYF. In DNA, the CDR3 is TGCGCCAGCAGCTTGGGGCAGGGGACCGGGGCCGAGCAGTACTTC.

This clone was recorded a few times. The chain carries TRBV10-1 and TRBJ2-7; D unclear. Germline V lookup: CDR1 WNHNN, CDR2 SYGVQD (reference sequence). The CDR3 runs 15 residues. With 5 bases removed from V and 2 bases from J, the gap between germline ends came to 16 bases. CDR3 residues: CASSPRRYGPYEQYF. CDR3 coding DNA: TGCGCCAGCAGTCCCCGGCGATACGGCCCCTACGAGCAGTACTTC.

V gene TRBV21-1 combines with J gene TRBJ2-6; the D call in the table, TRBD1, was not verified against the DNA. TRBV21-1 represents a pseudogene. The CDR3 length is 21 residues. In DNA form, the CDR3 reads TGTGCCAGCAGCAAAGAATATCGCCAGTGGCTCATTTCCTCTGGGGCCAACGTCCTGACTTTC. Its translation: CASSKEYRQWLISSGANVLTF.